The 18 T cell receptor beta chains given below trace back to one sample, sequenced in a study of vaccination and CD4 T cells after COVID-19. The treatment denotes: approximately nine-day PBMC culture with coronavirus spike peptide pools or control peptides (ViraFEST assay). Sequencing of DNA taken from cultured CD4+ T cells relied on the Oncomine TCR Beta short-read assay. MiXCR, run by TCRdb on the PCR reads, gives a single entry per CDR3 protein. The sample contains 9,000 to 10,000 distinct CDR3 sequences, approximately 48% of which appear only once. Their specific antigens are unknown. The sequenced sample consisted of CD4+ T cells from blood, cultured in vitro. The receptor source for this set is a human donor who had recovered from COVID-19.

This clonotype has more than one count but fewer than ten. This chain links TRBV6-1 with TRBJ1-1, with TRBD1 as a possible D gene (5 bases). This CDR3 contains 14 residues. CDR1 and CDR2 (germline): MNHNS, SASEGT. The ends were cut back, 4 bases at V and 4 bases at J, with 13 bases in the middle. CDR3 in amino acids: CASSAGEGGTEAFF. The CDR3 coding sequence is TGTGCCAGCAGTGCGGGGGAAGGAGGCACTGAAGCTTTCTTT.

For the CDR3, the DNA is TGTGCCAGCAGCTTGACTAGAGACGAGCAGTTCTTC. Its protein is CASSLTRDEQFF. V is TRBV11-3 and J is TRBJ2-1; possible D gene TRBD2, 6 bases. Trimming cost V 3 bases and J 10 bases, with 10 bases left between them. CDR3 size: 12 residues. The germline V gene encodes CDR1 SGHNT and CDR2 YENEEA.

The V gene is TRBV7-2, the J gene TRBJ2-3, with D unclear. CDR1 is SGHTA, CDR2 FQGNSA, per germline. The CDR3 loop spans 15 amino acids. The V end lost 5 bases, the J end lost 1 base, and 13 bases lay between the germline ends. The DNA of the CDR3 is TGTGCCAGCAGCCCACGCGGACCACGCACAGATACGCAGTATTTT. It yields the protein CASSPRGPRTDTQYF.

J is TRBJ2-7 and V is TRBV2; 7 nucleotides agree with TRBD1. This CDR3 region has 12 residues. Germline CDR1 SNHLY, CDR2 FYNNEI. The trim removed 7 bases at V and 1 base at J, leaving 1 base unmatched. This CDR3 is CASKGQSYEQYF. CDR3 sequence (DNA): TGTGCCAGCAAGGGACAGTCCTACGAGCAGTACTTC.

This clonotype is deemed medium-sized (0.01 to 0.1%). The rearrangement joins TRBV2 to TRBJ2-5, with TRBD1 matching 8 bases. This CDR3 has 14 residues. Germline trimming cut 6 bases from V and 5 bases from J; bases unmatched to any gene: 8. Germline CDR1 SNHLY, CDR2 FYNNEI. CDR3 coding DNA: TGTGCCAGCAGCGGACAGGGATTCTCCGAGACCCAGTACTTC. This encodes CASSGQGFSETQYF.

The CDR3 protein is CASSRTDQETQYF. The CDR3 DNA reads TGTGCCAGCAGTAGGACAGACCAAGAGACCCAGTACTTC. V and J are TRBV6-2 or TRBV6-3 and TRBJ2-5; a possible D gene is TRBD1 (6 bases). The CDR3 has 13 residues. Trimming took 5 bases from V and 0 from J, leaving 7 bases between them. Per the germline V gene, CDR1 is MNHEY and CDR2 is SVGEGT.

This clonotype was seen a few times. CDR3 in amino acids: CASSIGLVSHEQFF. Here the CDR3 DNA reads TGTGCCAGTAGTATAGGCCTAGTGTCCCATGAGCAGTTCTTC. The chain carries TRBV19 and TRBJ2-1; D remains unclear. CDR3 length equals 14 residues. CDR1 and CDR2 (germline): LNHDA, SQIVND (reference sequence). V was shortened by 1 base and J by 8 bases, with 12 bases between the two germline ends.

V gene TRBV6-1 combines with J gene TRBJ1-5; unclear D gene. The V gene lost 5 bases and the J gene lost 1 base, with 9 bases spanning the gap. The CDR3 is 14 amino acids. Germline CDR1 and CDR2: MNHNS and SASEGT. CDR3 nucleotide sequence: TGTGCCAGCAGTCTCTCGGGCAGCAATCAGCCCCAGCATTTT. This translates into CASSLSGSNQPQHF.

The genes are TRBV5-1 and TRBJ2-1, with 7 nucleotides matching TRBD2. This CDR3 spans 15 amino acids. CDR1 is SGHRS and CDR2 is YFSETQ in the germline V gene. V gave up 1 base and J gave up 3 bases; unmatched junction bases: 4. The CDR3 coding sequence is TGCGCCAGCAGCTTGATGGCGGGGGACTACAATGAGCAGTTCTTC. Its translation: CASSLMAGDYNEQFF. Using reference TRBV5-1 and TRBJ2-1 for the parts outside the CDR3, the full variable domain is KAGVTQTPRYLIKTRGQQVTLSCSPISGHRSVSWYQQTPGQGLQFLFEYFSETQRNKGNFPGRFSGRQFSNSRSEMNVSTLELGDSALYLCASSLMAGDYNEQFFGPGTRLTVL.

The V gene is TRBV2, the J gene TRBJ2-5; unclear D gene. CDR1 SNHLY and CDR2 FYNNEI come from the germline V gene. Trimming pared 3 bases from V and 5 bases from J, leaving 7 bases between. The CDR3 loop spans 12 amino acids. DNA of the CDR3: TGTGCCAGCAGTGAGGGTAGGGAGACCCAGTACTTC. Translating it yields CASSEGRETQYF.

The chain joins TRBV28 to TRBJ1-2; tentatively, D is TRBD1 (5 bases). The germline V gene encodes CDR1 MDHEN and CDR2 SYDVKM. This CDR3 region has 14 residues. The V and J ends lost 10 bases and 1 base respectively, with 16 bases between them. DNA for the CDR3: TGTGCCACCCGCGGGACTCCGATTAACTATGGCTACACCTTC. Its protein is CATRGTPINYGYTF.

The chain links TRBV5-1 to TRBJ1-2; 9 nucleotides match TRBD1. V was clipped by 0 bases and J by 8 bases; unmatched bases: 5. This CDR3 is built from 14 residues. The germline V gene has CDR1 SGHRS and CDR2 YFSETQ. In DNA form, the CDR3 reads TGCGCCAGCAGCTTGGAAGGACAGGGGTACGGCTACACCTTC. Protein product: CASSLEGQGYGYTF.

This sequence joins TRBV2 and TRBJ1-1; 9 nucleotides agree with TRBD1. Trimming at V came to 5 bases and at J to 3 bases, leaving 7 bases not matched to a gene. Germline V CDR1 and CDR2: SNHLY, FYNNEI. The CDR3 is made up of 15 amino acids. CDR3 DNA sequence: TGTGCCAGCAGTCCATTCGGGACAGGGTACACTGAAGCTTTCTTT. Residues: CASSPFGTGYTEAFF.

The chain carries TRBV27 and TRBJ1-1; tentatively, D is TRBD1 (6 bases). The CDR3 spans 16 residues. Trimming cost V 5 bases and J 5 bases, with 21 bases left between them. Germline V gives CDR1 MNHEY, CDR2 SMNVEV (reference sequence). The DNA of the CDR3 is TGTGCCAGCAGTACCTTAATCGGGACATTACCGACTGAAGCTTTCTTT. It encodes CASSTLIGTLPTEAFF.

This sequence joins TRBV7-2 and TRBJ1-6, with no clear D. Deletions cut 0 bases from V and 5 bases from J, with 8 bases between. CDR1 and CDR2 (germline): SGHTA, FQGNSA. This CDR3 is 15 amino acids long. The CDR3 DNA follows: TGTGCCAGCAGCTTAGCGCAGCAGGATAATTCACCCCTCCACTTT. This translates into CASSLAQQDNSPLHF.

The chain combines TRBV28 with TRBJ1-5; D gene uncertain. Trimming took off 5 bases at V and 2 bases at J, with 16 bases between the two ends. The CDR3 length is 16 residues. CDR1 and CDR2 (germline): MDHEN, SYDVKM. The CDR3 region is CASSLDQAWGNQPQHF. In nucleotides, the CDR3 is TGTGCCAGCAGTCTCGACCAGGCCTGGGGCAATCAGCCCCAGCATTTT.

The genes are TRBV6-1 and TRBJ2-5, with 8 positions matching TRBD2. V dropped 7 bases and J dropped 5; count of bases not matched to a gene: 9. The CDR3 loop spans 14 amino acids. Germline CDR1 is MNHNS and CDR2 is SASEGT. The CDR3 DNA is TGTGCCAGCACTTCGGGACTAGTGTCGGAGACCCAGTACTTC. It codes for CASTSGLVSETQYF.

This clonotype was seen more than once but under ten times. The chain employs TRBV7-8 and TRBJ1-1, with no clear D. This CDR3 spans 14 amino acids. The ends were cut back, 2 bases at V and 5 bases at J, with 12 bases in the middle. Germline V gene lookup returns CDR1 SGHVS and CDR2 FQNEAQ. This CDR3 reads CASSLNTYRTEAFF. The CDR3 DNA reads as TGTGCCAGCAGCTTAAACACATACCGTACTGAAGCTTTCTTT.